A selection of T cell receptor beta chains follows, all from one sample in a study of low-dose radiotherapy and immunotherapy resistance in tumors. TCRdb itself ran the reads through MiXCR, one entry per CDR3 protein. The sample yields tens of thousands of distinct CDR3 sequences, roughly a sixth seen once. The sequencing here drew on PBMCs, taken before treatment. The receptors were gathered from a male donor with prostate cancer. CDR3s include the opening cysteine and the closing phenylalanine or tryptophan. A D gene is named only where the DNA matches it firmly. Clone size is given for some rows only: seen once, a few or many times, or a class if the clone is expanded.

D gene: -; clone size: -; V gene: TRBV27; J gene: TRBJ1-2; CDR3 DNA: TGTGCCAGCAGTCTCTTAAGGGGTCAGGGCCCCGCTAACTATGGCTACACCTTC; CDR3 protein: CASSLLRGQGPANYGYTF
D gene: TRBD2; clone size: -; V gene: TRBV6-2/TRBV6-3; J gene: TRBJ2-1; CDR3 DNA: TGTGCCAGCAGTAGTAGCGGGGGGTCCAATGAGCAGTTCTTC; CDR3 protein: CASSSSGGSNEQFF
D gene: -; clone size: many; V gene: TRBV3-1; J gene: TRBJ2-1; CDR3 DNA: TGTGCCAGCAGAGATGTGGACGATGAGCAGTTCTTC; CDR3 protein: CASRDVDDEQFF
D gene: TRBD1; clone size: -; V gene: TRBV19; J gene: TRBJ1-2; CDR3 DNA: TGTGCCAGTAGTATCCTACGCCGGGACAGCATCTACACCTTC; CDR3 protein: CASSILRRDSIYTF
D gene: -; clone size: -; V gene: TRBV6-1; J gene: TRBJ2-2; CDR3 DNA: -; CDR3 protein: CANRGLNTGELFFFF
D gene: TRBD1; clone size: many; V gene: TRBV27; J gene: TRBJ2-2; CDR3 DNA: TGTGCCAGCAGTCGATACAGGCCGGGACAGGGGAACACCGGGGAGCTGTTTTTT; CDR3 protein: CASSRYRPGQGNTGELFF
D gene: -; clone size: many; V gene: TRBV13; J gene: TRBJ2-5; CDR3 DNA: TGTGCCAGTCGGAGGGACCTGGAGACCCAGTACTTC; CDR3 protein: CASRRDLETQYF
D gene: -; clone size: few; V gene: TRBV5-5; J gene: TRBJ1-5; CDR3 DNA: TGTGCCAGCAGCCATGGCAGTTATAGCAATCAGCCCCAGCATTTT; CDR3 protein: CASSHGSYSNQPQHF
D gene: -; clone size: many; V gene: TRBV20-1; J gene: TRBJ1-1; CDR3 DNA: TGCGGAACCCACAAGAACACTGAAGCTTTCTTT; CDR3 protein: CGTHKNTEAFF
D gene: -; clone size: few; V gene: TRBV9; J gene: TRBJ2-1; CDR3 DNA: TGTGCCAGCAGCGTAGATCGGGGGGCGGATCACGGGCAGTTCTTC; CDR3 protein: CASSVDRGADHGQFF
D gene: -; clone size: once; V gene: TRBV6-5; J gene: TRBJ1-4; CDR3 DNA: TGTGCCAGCAGTGAGGGGATACCGGGACAAGCACAACTGTTTTTT; CDR3 protein: CASSEGIPGQAQLFF
D gene: -; clone size: many; V gene: TRBV19; J gene: TRBJ1-3; CDR3 DNA: TGTGCCAGTAATCCCCGAGGAGTGGCTGGAAACACCATATATTTT; CDR3 protein: CASNPRGVAGNTIYF
D gene: -; clone size: many; V gene: TRBV4-1; J gene: TRBJ2-7; CDR3 DNA: TGCGCCAGCAGCCAATGGATACAGGATTGGGACGAGCAGTACTTC; CDR3 protein: CASSQWIQDWDEQYF
D gene: TRBD1; clone size: few; V gene: TRBV19; J gene: TRBJ1-1; CDR3 DNA: TGTGCCAGTAGCTACAGGGGCACTGAAGCTTTCTTT; CDR3 protein: CASSYRGTEAFF
D gene: -; clone size: many; V gene: TRBV5-4; J gene: TRBJ1-6; CDR3 DNA: TGTGCCAGCAGCTTGGGGGGACGGGGGGCCGATGGATCACCCCTCCACTTT; CDR3 protein: CASSLGGRGADGSPLHF
D gene: TRBD1; clone size: few; V gene: TRBV4-2; J gene: TRBJ1-6; CDR3 DNA: TGTGCCAGCAGCGGAACAGGGGATAATAATTCTCCCCTCCACTTT; CDR3 protein: CASSGTGDNNSPLHF
D gene: -; clone size: -; V gene: TRBV20-1; J gene: TRBJ2-2; CDR3 DNA: TGCAGTGCTAGAGCTTTGAGTTCCACCGGGGAGCTGTTTTTT; CDR3 protein: CSARALSSTGELFF
D gene: -; clone size: many; V gene: TRBV11-2; J gene: TRBJ1-3; CDR3 DNA: TGTGCCAGCAGCTTAGGGGGAGGCGGAAACACCATATATTTT; CDR3 protein: CASSLGGGGNTIYF
D gene: -; clone size: -; V gene: TRBV6-2/TRBV6-3; J gene: TRBJ2-1; CDR3 DNA: TGTGCCAGCGCCCTCAGCGATAACTACGAGCAGTTCTTC; CDR3 protein: CASALSDNYEQFF
D gene: TRBD1; clone size: many; V gene: TRBV27; J gene: TRBJ2-7; CDR3 DNA: TGTGCCAGCAGTTCCCGACAGGGAACCTACGAGCAGTACTTC; CDR3 protein: CASSSRQGTYEQYF
D gene: -; clone size: many; V gene: TRBV29-1; J gene: TRBJ1-6; CDR3 DNA: TGCAGCGCACTTGACAGCAACGGGCCCCTCCACTTT; CDR3 protein: CSALDSNGPLHF
D gene: -; clone size: many; V gene: TRBV30; J gene: TRBJ1-5; CDR3 DNA: TGTGCCTGGAGTGAACAGGGACAGCCCCAGCATTTT; CDR3 protein: CAWSEQGQPQHF
D gene: -; clone size: many; V gene: TRBV12-3/TRBV12-4; J gene: TRBJ2-1; CDR3 DNA: TGTGCCAGCAGTTTAGGGGACGGCTCCTACAATGAGCAGTTCTTC; CDR3 protein: CASSLGDGSYNEQFF
D gene: -; clone size: many; V gene: TRBV6-1; J gene: TRBJ1-2; CDR3 DNA: TGTGCCAGCAGTGTCAGGGAAGAGGACTATGGCTACACCTTC; CDR3 protein: CASSVREEDYGYTF
D gene: -; clone size: many; V gene: TRBV4-1; J gene: TRBJ1-5; CDR3 DNA: TGCGCCAGCAGCCAAAGGGCAGCCAGCAATCAGCCCCAGCATTTT; CDR3 protein: CASSQRAASNQPQHF
D gene: -; clone size: many; V gene: TRBV20-1; J gene: TRBJ2-7; CDR3 DNA: TGCAGTGCTCCGGACGCTTCCTACGAGCAGTACTTC; CDR3 protein: CSAPDASYEQYF
D gene: -; clone size: many; V gene: TRBV21-1; J gene: TRBJ2-3; CDR3 DNA: TGTGCCAGCAGCAAAGGATTCGGGACTAGCGGGGGAAGAACAGATACGCAGTATTTT; CDR3 protein: CASSKGFGTSGGRTDTQYF
D gene: TRBD2; clone size: many; V gene: TRBV5-4; J gene: TRBJ2-1; CDR3 DNA: TGTGCCAGCAGCAAGACTAGCGGGGGGGCCAATGAGCAGTTCTTC; CDR3 protein: CASSKTSGGANEQFF
D gene: -; clone size: many; V gene: TRBV5-6; J gene: TRBJ1-1; CDR3 DNA: TGTGCCAGCAGCTTGCTCCGGTGGACTGAAGCTTTCTTT; CDR3 protein: CASSLLRWTEAFF
D gene: -; clone size: many; V gene: TRBV5-5; J gene: TRBJ1-5; CDR3 DNA: TGTGCCAGCAGCCTCCGAGGGGGGCTCCAGCCCCAGCATTTT; CDR3 protein: CASSLRGGLQPQHF
D gene: -; clone size: many; V gene: TRBV20-1; J gene: TRBJ2-2; CDR3 DNA: TGCAGTGCTAGAGATGTAGGGGTCACCAACACCGGGGAGCTGTTTTTT; CDR3 protein: CSARDVGVTNTGELFF
D gene: TRBD1; clone size: once; V gene: TRBV28; J gene: TRBJ2-3; CDR3 DNA: TGTGCCAGCAGGACGACAGGGGATGGCACAGATACGCAGTATTTT; CDR3 protein: CASRTTGDGTDTQYF
D gene: -; clone size: -; V gene: TRBV2; J gene: TRBJ2-1; CDR3 DNA: TGTGCCAGCCGGCCTACTTCTAGCTCTGTTAAGTTCTTC; CDR3 protein: CASRPTSSSVKFF
D gene: -; clone size: many; V gene: TRBV7-9; J gene: TRBJ1-1; CDR3 DNA: TGTGCCAGCAGCTTTTCGGCTCAGATGAACACTGAAGCTTTCTTT; CDR3 protein: CASSFSAQMNTEAFF
D gene: TRBD2; clone size: many; V gene: TRBV27; J gene: TRBJ2-1; CDR3 DNA: TGTGCCAGCAGTTCCCTCGGACTAGACAATGAGCAGTTCTTC; CDR3 protein: CASSSLGLDNEQFF
D gene: -; clone size: many; V gene: TRBV4-3; J gene: TRBJ2-2; CDR3 DNA: TGCGCCAGCAGCCCTAATACAGCGAACACCGGGGAGCTGTTTTTT; CDR3 protein: CASSPNTANTGELFF
D gene: TRBD1; clone size: many; V gene: TRBV15; J gene: TRBJ2-7; CDR3 DNA: TGTGCCACCAGCCCCCGGACAGGGGATTACGAGCAGTACTTC; CDR3 protein: CATSPRTGDYEQYF
D gene: -; clone size: -; V gene: TRBV7-9; J gene: TRBJ2-7; CDR3 DNA: TGTGCCAGCAGCCACCCGGACTCCTACGAGCAGTACTTC; CDR3 protein: CASSHPDSYEQYF
D gene: TRBD1; clone size: many; V gene: TRBV7-9; J gene: TRBJ1-5; CDR3 DNA: TGTGCCAGCAGCTCATACAGGGGAGGGAATCAGCCCCAGCATTTT; CDR3 protein: CASSSYRGGNQPQHF
D gene: TRBD2; clone size: many; V gene: TRBV3-1; J gene: TRBJ2-3; CDR3 DNA: TGTGCCAGCAGCCGGACCGGGACTAGCGTAGATACGCAGTATTTT; CDR3 protein: CASSRTGTSVDTQYF
D gene: TRBD1; clone size: many; V gene: TRBV11-2; J gene: TRBJ1-2; CDR3 DNA: TGTGCCAGCGGCGACAGGGGGTCGGGGTATGGCTACACCTTC; CDR3 protein: CASGDRGSGYGYTF
D gene: -; clone size: many; V gene: TRBV2; J gene: TRBJ1-1; CDR3 DNA: TGTGCCAGCAGTGACCCGAACACTGAAGCTTTCTTT; CDR3 protein: CASSDPNTEAFF
D gene: -; clone size: many; V gene: TRBV7-9; J gene: TRBJ2-1; CDR3 DNA: TGTGCCAGCAGCTTAGAGCGGAATGAGCAGTTCTTC; CDR3 protein: CASSLERNEQFF
D gene: TRBD2; clone size: many; V gene: TRBV19; J gene: TRBJ2-3; CDR3 DNA: TGTGCCAGTAGTATCGGCGGGGGGACCTCCACAGATACGCAGTATTTT; CDR3 protein: CASSIGGGTSTDTQYF
D gene: -; clone size: many; V gene: TRBV3-1; J gene: TRBJ2-7; CDR3 DNA: TGTGCCAGCAGCCAAGATCAACTAGTCTACGAGCAGTACTTC; CDR3 protein: CASSQDQLVYEQYF
D gene: -; clone size: many; V gene: TRBV5-4; J gene: TRBJ2-1; CDR3 DNA: TGTGCCAGCAGCTCGGACGTCGGGACGGTGGAGTTCTTC; CDR3 protein: CASSSDVGTVEFF
D gene: -; clone size: many; V gene: TRBV6-5; J gene: TRBJ2-4; CDR3 DNA: TGTGCCAGCAGGAACCTCGGGGAAAACATTCAGTACTTC; CDR3 protein: CASRNLGENIQYF
D gene: TRBD1; clone size: many; V gene: TRBV2; J gene: TRBJ1-2; CDR3 DNA: TGTGCCAGCAGGGCGGCACAGGGGGCGGGCTATGGCTACACCTTC; CDR3 protein: CASRAAQGAGYGYTF
D gene: -; clone size: many; V gene: TRBV25-1; J gene: TRBJ2-2; CDR3 DNA: TGTGCCAGCAGTGACGTCACAGCGAACACCGGGGAGCTGTTTTTT; CDR3 protein: CASSDVTANTGELFF
D gene: -; clone size: many; V gene: TRBV30; J gene: TRBJ1-6; CDR3 DNA: TGTGCCTGGAGTAACGGGAGAGGTTCACCCCTCCACTTT; CDR3 protein: CAWSNGRGSPLHF
D gene: TRBD1; clone size: many; V gene: TRBV5-1; J gene: TRBJ2-1; CDR3 DNA: TGCGCCAGCAGCTTGGAGACAGGGGACTCCTACAATGAGCAGTTCTTC; CDR3 protein: CASSLETGDSYNEQFF
D gene: -; clone size: many; V gene: TRBV6-1; J gene: TRBJ1-5; CDR3 DNA: TGTGCCAGCAGTGAAACTACGCCCCAGCATTTT; CDR3 protein: CASSETTPQHF